The 27 T cell receptor beta chains in this list originate from one sample, sequenced in a study of T cell repertoires in ileal Crohn's disease. As to time point: neoterminal ileum biopsy at postoperative endoscopy, about 6 months after surgery. Sequencing used immunoSEQ multiplex PCR; TCRdb keeps in-frame clones, though not all of them. Of about 62,000 clones in the sample, roughly nine tenths were seen once. Sample: ileal tissue. All receptors derive from an adult with Crohn's disease.

The V gene is TRBV29-1, the J gene TRBJ2-3; D ambiguous. Germline CDR1 reads SQVTM; CDR2 reads ANQGSEA. V lost 6 bases and J lost 3, with 10 bases in between. The CDR3 consists of 12 residues. The CDR3 nucleotides are TGCAGCGTCGAACAGTTTACAGATACGCAGTATTTT. Protein sequence: CSVEQFTDTQYF.

The chain employs TRBV29-1 and TRBJ2-1, with a possible D match to TRBD2 (6 bases). Germline-derived CDR1 and CDR2 are SQVTM and ANQGSEA. Deletions cut 2 bases from V and 8 bases from J, with 16 bases between. The CDR3 sequence is 14 residues long. The CDR3 spells CSVESGVGTDEQFF. CDR3 DNA sequence: TGCAGCGTTGAATCGGGAGTAGGTACGGATGAGCAGTTCTTC.

The CDR3 is CASTDSRRYGYTF. In DNA, the CDR3 is TGTGCCAGCACAGACAGCCGCCGTTATGGCTACACCTTC. The chain uses TRBV6-1 and TRBJ1-2, with D perhaps matching TRBD1 (5 bases). V lost 7 bases and J 5 bases, leaving 14 bases between the germline ends. This CDR3 has 13 amino acids. Germline V gene data show CDR1 as MNHNS and CDR2 as SASEGT.

This clone was found a few times. V and J are TRBV5-1 and TRBJ2-2, with D perhaps matching TRBD1 (6 bases). CDR3 length: 14 amino acids. The V and J ends lost 2 bases and 2 bases respectively, with 7 bases between them. Germline assignment: CDR1 SGHRS and CDR2 YFSETQ. The CDR3 DNA sequence: TGCGCCAGCAGCTTCGGGACAAACACCGGGGAGCTGTTTTTT. This gives the protein CASSFGTNTGELFF.

The chain carries TRBV7-2 and TRBJ2-5, with 10 bases lining up with TRBD2. Germline V CDR1 and CDR2: SGHTA, FQGNSA. J gave up 5 bases and V 5 bases, and 5 bases lay outside the gene matches. The CDR3 has 14 residues. The CDR3 DNA is TGTGCCAGCAGCCCTACGGGACTAGCGGAGACCCAGTACTTC. Translating it yields CASSPTGLAETQYF.

The V gene is TRBV6-1, the J gene TRBJ1-2; 7 nucleotides line up with TRBD1. The V gene end was trimmed by 7 bases and the J gene end by 2 bases; junction bases not matched to a gene: 1. The germline gives CDR1 MNHNS, CDR2 SASEGT. The CDR3 contains 12 residues. CDR3 sequence reads: CASNRGNYGYTF. The CDR3 coding sequence is TGTGCCAGCAACAGGGGAAACTATGGCTACACCTTC.

In the case of this clone: The same CDR3 also results from other DNA sequences found in this sample. The chain links TRBV29-1 to TRBJ2-1; D gene uncertain. Per the germline V gene, CDR1 is SQVTM and CDR2 is ANQGSEA. V lost 2 bases to trimming and J lost 5 bases, with 7 bases between them. This CDR3 spans 12 amino acids. CDR3 region: CSVESRDNEQFF. DNA for the CDR3: TGCAGCGTTGAAAGTAGAGACAATGAGCAGTTCTTC.

The chain joins TRBV2 to TRBJ1-2; a weak D match, TRBD1 (5 bases). The CDR3 covers 13 residues. V was clipped by 3 bases and J by 7 bases, with 12 bases between them. Germline lookup yields CDR1 SNHLY and CDR2 FYNNEI. The CDR3 is CASSDPGNVGYTF. The CDR3 bases are TGTGCCAGCAGTGATCCAGGGAATGTTGGCTACACCTTC.

The table lists this clone with a count of one. The CDR3 bases are TGTGCCAGCAGTGCACAAGCCGGGACAGTCACAGATACGCAGTATTTT. This encodes CASSAQAGTVTDTQYF. This chain connects TRBV6-4 to TRBJ2-3; TRBD1 aligns across 7 bases. Germline CDR1 and CDR2: MRHNA and SNTAGT. The CDR3 runs 16 residues. Trimming at V came to 4 bases and at J to 2 bases, leaving 9 bases not matched to a gene.

This clone was detected only a few times. This chain uses TRBV30 with TRBJ1-2; 7 positions match TRBD1. Germline V gene data show CDR1 as GTSNPN and CDR2 as SVGIG (reference sequence). V trimming: 0 bases; J trimming: 10 bases; junction bases outside the gene matches: 8. This CDR3 is built from 13 residues. Here the CDR3 DNA reads TGTGCCTGGAGTGTCCAGACAGGGTTTTCCTACACCTTC. Protein sequence: CAWSVQTGFSYTF.

J is TRBJ1-1 and V is TRBV6-5; TRBD1 matches at 7 bases. The CDR3 spans 15 residues. The ends lost 6 bases at V and 0 bases at J; junction bases unmatched: 7. Germline CDR1 reads MNHEY; CDR2 reads SVGAGI. For the CDR3, the DNA is TGTGCCAGCAGCAGGACGACAGGGATGAACACTGAAGCTTTCTTT. Protein sequence: CASSRTTGMNTEAFF.

This rearrangement joins TRBV27 to TRBJ2-4, with TRBD1 identical over 7 bases. The CDR3 is 15 residues long. Germline assignment: CDR1 MNHEY and CDR2 SMNVEV (reference sequence). With V trimmed by 6 bases and J by 5 bases, 10 bases remained unmatched. The CDR3 DNA follows: TGTGCCAGCAGACGACAGGGAGTAGTAGAAAACATTCAGTACTTC. It yields the protein CASRRQGVVENIQYF.

V usage is TRBV27 and J usage is TRBJ1-1; D possibly corresponds to TRBD1 (6 bases). CDR3 length equals 15 residues. Trimming took 4 bases from V and 1 from J, leaving 13 bases between them. Looked up from germline, CDR1 is MNHEY and CDR2 is SMNVEV (reference sequence). The CDR3 bases are TGTGCCAGCAGTTCACCGGGACAAGGGAACACTGAAGCTTTCTTT. Protein product: CASSSPGQGNTEAFF.

The chain links TRBV2 to TRBJ1-2; D is perhaps TRBD1 (6 bases). Trimming took 3 bases from V and 8 from J, leaving 13 bases between them. The CDR3 is 13 amino acids. Per germline, CDR1 SNHLY and CDR2 FYNNEI. This chain's CDR3 is CASSDLGARGYTF. The CDR3 bases are TGTGCCAGCAGTGATTTGGGGGCGAGAGGCTACACCTTC.

The chain employs TRBV6-5 and TRBJ2-3; D perhaps matches TRBD2 (7 bases). Germline-derived CDR1 and CDR2 are MNHEY and SVGAGI. The CDR3 spans 16 residues. Trimming left V 1 base short and J 3 bases short, with 14 bases between. The CDR3 reads CASSYLGGRGTDTQYF. In DNA, the CDR3 is TGTGCCAGCAGTTACTTGGGGGGGCGAGGGACAGATACGCAGTATTTT.

The chain couples TRBV6-1 to TRBJ1-3, with a weak D call TRBD1 (6 bases). The CDR3 length is 13 residues. In germline, CDR1 is MNHNS, CDR2 SASEGT. Trimming took 0 bases from V and 7 from J, leaving 7 bases between them. The CDR3 sequence: CASSEAQGNTIYF. The CDR3 nucleotides read TGTGCCAGCAGTGAAGCGCAGGGGAACACCATATATTTT.

The chain couples TRBV5-6 to TRBJ1-2, with D perhaps matching TRBD1 (5 bases). CDR3 length: 13 amino acids. Germline CDR1 is SGHDT and CDR2 is YYEEEE. Trimming took off 3 bases at V and 0 bases at J, with 6 bases between the two ends. The CDR3 DNA follows: TGTGCCAGCAGCTGGGGCGCTAACTATGGCTACACCTTC. Translated, it gives CASSWGANYGYTF.

This clone came up once. The chain joins TRBV11-3 to TRBJ1-2; no firm D call. CDR3 length: 12 residues. Germline V gives CDR1 SGHNT, CDR2 YENEEA. V gave up 3 bases and J gave up 10 bases, with 12 bases separating them. CDR3 sequence: CASSLTKDHYTF. Written as DNA, the CDR3 is TGTGCCAGCAGCTTGACAAAGGATCACTACACCTTC.

The chain employs TRBV4-2 and TRBJ1-5, with D perhaps TRBD1 (5 bases). The CDR3 is made up of 18 amino acids. Between the trimmed V and J ends, which lost 0 bases and 0 bases, there was a span of 15 bases. Per germline, CDR1 LGHNA and CDR2 YNFKEQ. CDR3 amino acids: CASSQDLIQENSNQPQHF. The CDR3 region has the DNA TGTGCCAGCAGCCAAGACCTAATACAGGAAAATAGCAATCAGCCCCAGCATTTT.

The CDR3 nucleotides are TGTGCCAGCAGTTACTCGAGAGGGGGCGGGGTCTACGAGCAGTACTTC. It yields the protein CASSYSRGGGVYEQYF. V and J are TRBV6-6 and TRBJ2-7; D is perhaps TRBD1 (7 bases). CDR1 and CDR2 (germline): MNHNY, SVGAGI (reference sequence). The CDR3 extends over 16 amino acids. V was clipped by 0 bases and J by 3 bases, with 15 bases between them.

The chain is built from TRBV10-2 and TRBJ1-1, with D perhaps matching TRBD1 (6 bases). The CDR3 is 13 amino acids. Germline loops: CDR1 WSHSY, CDR2 SAAADI. Trimming cost V 8 bases and J 0 bases, with 10 bases left between them. The CDR3 loop reads CASGAGVNTEAFF. The CDR3 DNA follows: TGCGCCAGCGGGGCAGGGGTGAACACTGAAGCTTTCTTT.

V usage is TRBV11-1 and J usage is TRBJ2-3; D possibly corresponds to TRBD2 (5 bases). Germline-derived CDR1 and CDR2 are SGHAT and FQDESV (reference sequence). V was pared by 8 bases and J by 5 bases, with 20 bases between. This CDR3 is built from 15 residues. The CDR3 region is CASQGGRGAVDTQYF. The CDR3 region has the DNA TGTGCCAGCCAAGGCGGCCGGGGAGCTGTAGATACGCAGTATTTT.

The rearrangement links TRBV27 to TRBJ1-1; the D is unclear. From germline, CDR1 is MNHEY and CDR2 SMNVEV (reference sequence). V lost 7 bases and J 2 bases, leaving 11 bases between the germline ends. The CDR3 is 13 residues long. This CDR3 is CASNYGSNTEAFF. The CDR3 nucleotides read TGTGCCAGCAACTATGGGAGCAACACTGAAGCTTTCTTT.

This clone has a single count. The chain has TRBV10-1 and TRBJ1-1, with D possibly being TRBD1 (5 bases). Germline V gene lookup returns CDR1 WNHNN and CDR2 SYGVQD (reference sequence). V shed 0 bases and J shed 0 bases, with 11 bases lying between them. The CDR3 has 16 amino acids. The CDR3 protein is CASSESRQTLNTEAFF. CDR3 nucleotides: TGCGCCAGCAGTGAGTCCCGACAGACACTGAACACTGAAGCTTTCTTT.

The gene calls are TRBV5-6 and TRBJ2-1; a weak D match, TRBD2 (6 bases). This CDR3 comprises 15 residues. Trimming left V 2 bases short and J 3 bases short, with 12 bases between. Germline CDR1 SGHDT, CDR2 YYEEEE. The CDR3 sequence is CASSFGRGNYNEQFF. CDR3 DNA: TGTGCCAGCAGCTTCGGGCGGGGAAACTACAATGAGCAGTTCTTC. Looking up the rest from reference TRBV5-6 and TRBJ2-1 gives the full variable domain: DAGVTQSPTHLIKTRGQQVTLRCSPKSGHDTVSWYQQALGQGPQFIFQYYEEEERQRGNFPDRFSGHQFPNYSSELNVNALLLGDSALYLCASSFGRGNYNEQFFGPGTRLTVL.

The chain recombines TRBV27 with TRBJ1-1, with D hard to call. CDR3 length equals 14 residues. Trimming cost V 1 base and J 4 bases, with 10 bases left between them. CDR1 and CDR2 from the germline V gene are MNHEY and SMNVEV (reference sequence). The CDR3 protein is CASSLLYGGTEAFF. In DNA form, the CDR3 reads TGTGCCAGCAGTTTATTGTACGGCGGCACTGAAGCTTTCTTT.

This clone was observed once. This rearrangement joins TRBV10-3 to TRBJ2-1; the match to TRBD2 covers 8 bases. Germline CDR1 is ENHRY and CDR2 is SYGVKD. The V segment lost 6 bases and the J segment 4 bases; nucleotides outside the gene matches: 11. The CDR3 has 16 amino acids. This CDR3 is CAISDGGRRRYNEQFF. The CDR3 DNA is TGTGCCATCAGCGACGGCGGGAGGCGGAGATACAATGAGCAGTTCTTC.